Reported below is one TCR beta chain. TCRdb re-analyzed the 5' RACE reads; it lists each CDR3 protein once, without DNA. The sample table sets out over 350,000 distinct CDR3 sequences. This entry is derived from a study of T cells expressing NK-cell markers. CDR3 size: 15 residues. CDR1 and CDR2 (germline): SGHRS, YFSETQ. The TCR was taken from a woman aged 45-65 years in good health. The chain carries TRBV5-1 and TRBJ1-5; TCRdb calls TRBD1, which cannot be checked without DNA. The sequenced sample was blood T cells: a sorted CD56 or NKG2C T cell subset, CD4+ or CD8+ T cells, or bulk PBMC T cells (not recorded which). CDR3 in amino acids: CASSLRGGLNQPQHF.